The rows below give T cell receptor beta chains drawn from one sample of a study of patients and donors after allogeneic stem cell transplantation. TCRdb re-analysed the RT-PCR reads in MiXCR, keeping a single row per CDR3 protein. The table shows 70,000 or so distinct CDR3 sequences, with 26% occurring only once. The sequencing sample was made of blood, either unsorted or a sorted T cell fraction (not recorded which). The receptors were gathered from a human donor who was either an allogeneic HSCT recipient or a stem cell or donor lymphocyte infusion donor (not recorded which). It is not recorded whose cells these are; they may come from a transplant donor. CDR3s include the opening cysteine and the closing phenylalanine or tryptophan. A D gene is named only where the DNA matches it firmly. Rows give clone size only sometimes, using once, few, many, or a class for an expanded clone.

clone size,J gene,V gene,D gene,CDR3 protein,CDR3 DNA
once,TRBJ2-2,TRBV18,.,CASSPNQFENTGELFF,TGTGCCAGCTCACCAAACCAATTCGAGAACACCGGGGAGCTGTTTTTT
.,TRBJ1-1,TRBV7-3,TRBD1,CASSFTDRAEAFF,TGTGCCAGCAGCTTTACGGACAGGGCTGAAGCTTTCTTT
.,TRBJ1-1,TRBV9,.,CASSVLGTRGGNTEAFF,TGTGCCAGCAGCGTATTGGGGACCCGAGGAGGAAACACTGAAGCTTTCTTT
.,TRBJ2-7,TRBV5-1,TRBD2,CASSRLAGASEQYF,TGCGCCAGCAGCCGACTAGCGGGAGCGTCCGAGCAGTACTTC
many,TRBJ2-1,TRBV10-3,.,CATGGYEQFF,TGTGCCACCGGAGGGTATGAGCAGTTCTTC
.,TRBJ1-2,TRBV12-3/TRBV12-4,.,CASSPPGENGYTF,TGTGCCAGCAGCCCCCCAGGGGAGAATGGCTACACCTTC
.,TRBJ2-5,TRBV3-1,.,CASSHPGETQYF,TGTGCCAGCAGCCATCCGGGGGAGACCCAGTACTTC
few,TRBJ1-2,TRBV5-1,.,CASSLKVGAYGYTF,TGCGCCAGCAGCTTGAAGGTCGGGGCCTATGGCTACACCTTC
.,TRBJ2-1,TRBV20-1,.,CSARDSSQSYNEQFF,TGCAGTGCTAGAGATTCGAGCCAGTCGTACAATGAGCAGTTCTTC
.,TRBJ1-2,TRBV7-7,.,CASREGGVENYGYTF,TGTGCCAGCAGAGAGGGGGGGGTGGAGAACTATGGCTACACCTTC
.,TRBJ1-1,TRBV5-1,.,CASSSDSSNTEAFF,TGCGCCAGCAGCTCGGACAGCTCGAACACTGAAGCTTTCTTT
medium-sized,TRBJ1-5,TRBV2,.,CASSDSRGGNQPQHF,TGTGCCAGCAGTGATTCCAGAGGGGGTAATCAGCCCCAGCATTTT
medium-sized,TRBJ1-1,TRBV6-6,TRBD1,CASSQHPQGAWSTEAFF,TGTGCCAGCAGTCAACATCCCCAGGGGGCCTGGTCCACTGAAGCTTTCTTT
.,TRBJ1-6,TRBV11-2,.,CASSEDPSSPLHF,TGTGCCAGCAGCGAGGACCCAAGCTCACCCCTCCACTTT
few,TRBJ1-5,TRBV11-2,.,CASSLAGAPQHF,TGTGCCAGCAGCTTAGCCGGGGCGCCCCAGCATTTT
.,TRBJ1-1,TRBV5-1,.,CASSLARPGDTEAFF,TGCGCCAGCAGCTTGGCAAGGCCTGGGGACACTGAAGCTTTCTTT
few,TRBJ2-7,TRBV7-9,.,CASSLGFRDKGREYEQYF,TGTGCCAGCAGCTTAGGCTTCCGGGACAAGGGGCGAGAGTACGAGCAGTACTTC
once,TRBJ2-3,TRBV5-1,.,CASSFPTRDTQYF,TGCGCCAGCAGCTTCCCGACTAGGGATACGCAGTATTTT
few,TRBJ2-7,TRBV6-6,TRBD1,CASASGQGYEQYF,TGTGCCAGCGCATCCGGACAGGGTTACGAGCAGTACTTC
few,TRBJ1-1,TRBV28,TRBD1,CASSSGQGNTEAFF,TGTGCCAGCAGTTCGGGACAGGGGAACACTGAAGCTTTCTTT
.,TRBJ1-5,TRBV12-3/TRBV12-4,.,CASSLNPGYLNQPQHF,TGTGCCAGCAGTTTAAACCCAGGCTACCTAAATCAGCCCCAGCATTTT
few,TRBJ2-3,TRBV10-3,.,CAISETPGDTQYF,TGTGCCATCAGTGAAACCCCCGGGGATACGCAGTATTTT
few,TRBJ1-4,TRBV18,TRBD1,CASSQTGWDEKLFF,TGTGCCAGCTCACAGACAGGGTGGGATGAAAAACTGTTTTTT
few,TRBJ2-5,TRBV5-1,.,CASSLSSRKQETQYF,TGCGCCAGCAGCTTGTCGTCTCGGAAACAAGAGACCCAGTACTTC
.,TRBJ2-3,TRBV9,.,CASSVDVVRETDTQYF,TGTGCCAGCAGCGTAGATGTCGTTCGAGAAACAGATACGCAGTATTTT
.,TRBJ1-1,TRBV9,.,CASSAGEGVNTEAFF,TGTGCCAGCAGCGCAGGGGAGGGGGTGAACACTGAAGCTTTCTTT
.,TRBJ1-2,TRBV7-9,TRBD1,CASSSIGGTGENYGYTF,TGTGCCAGCAGCTCTATAGGTGGGACAGGGGAAAACTATGGCTACACCTTC
few,TRBJ1-4,TRBV12-3/TRBV12-4,TRBD1,CASRDRRGLNEKLFF,TGTGCCAGCAGGGACCGAAGGGGGCTTAATGAAAAACTGTTTTTT
many,TRBJ1-1,TRBV7-9,.,CASSLKWGTEAFF,TGTGCCAGCAGCTTAAAATGGGGGACTGAAGCTTTCTTT
.,TRBJ1-4,TRBV6-1,.,CASRVYSFRANEKLFF,TGTGCCAGCAGGGTTTACAGCTTTCGGGCTAATGAAAAACTGTTTTTT
.,TRBJ1-5,TRBV7-8,.,CASSFGLTGPYQPQHF,TGTGCCAGCAGCTTCGGTCTTACCGGCCCCTATCAGCCCCAGCATTTT
.,TRBJ2-5,TRBV20-1,.,CSARDRQVGETQYF,TGCAGTGCTAGAGATAGGCAGGTAGGAGAGACCCAGTACTTC
few,TRBJ1-3,TRBV7-8,.,CASSLLRGGVSGNTIYF,TGTGCCAGCAGCTTATTACGTGGTGGGGTCTCTGGAAACACCATATATTTT
few,TRBJ2-4,TRBV11-2,TRBD2,CASSSRLAGGVNIQYF,TGTGCCAGCAGCTCCCGACTAGCGGGGGGGGTAAACATTCAGTACTTC
few,TRBJ2-4,TRBV5-5,.,CASSSPGAKNIQYF,TGTGCCAGCAGCTCCCCGGGTGCCAAAAACATTCAGTACTTC
.,TRBJ1-1,TRBV30,.,CAWGRELNTEAFF,TGTGCCTGGGGAAGGGAGTTGAACACTGAAGCTTTCTTT
.,TRBJ1-1,TRBV4-1,.,CASSQEGIMNTEAFF,TGCGCCAGCAGCCAAGAGGGGATTATGAACACTGAAGCTTTCTTT
.,TRBJ2-5,TRBV12-3/TRBV12-4,.,CASSSGRKQETQYF,TGTGCCAGCAGTTCGGGACGGAAACAAGAGACCCAGTACTTC
.,TRBJ1-4,TRBV18,TRBD1,CASSPEDRVRPNEKLFF,TGTGCCAGCTCACCGGAGGACAGGGTGAGGCCTAATGAAAAACTGTTTTTT
.,TRBJ2-1,TRBV20-1,TRBD2,CSATGLATYNEQFF,TGCAGTGCTACGGGACTAGCCACGTACAATGAGCAGTTCTTC
.,TRBJ1-2,TRBV9,TRBD1,CASSVDRGHGYTF,TGTGCCAGCAGCGTCGACAGGGGACATGGCTACACCTTC
many,TRBJ2-3,TRBV7-8,TRBD2,CASSSFGAGVTDTQYF,TGTGCCAGCAGTTCCTTTGGAGCGGGGGTCACAGATACGCAGTATTTT
few,TRBJ2-5,TRBV15,.,CATSVKHGGEQETQYF,TGTGCCACCAGCGTAAAACACGGCGGCGAACAAGAGACCCAGTACTTC
.,TRBJ2-3,TRBV6-4,.,CASSDGGRGDTQYF,TGTGCCAGCAGTGACGGTGGGAGAGGGGATACGCAGTATTTT
.,TRBJ1-5,TRBV23-1,TRBD1,CASSHFTGTGSNQPQHF,TGCGCCAGCAGTCACTTTACCGGGACAGGGTCGAATCAGCCCCAGCATTTT
few,TRBJ2-1,TRBV27,.,CASSLAVDYNEQFF,TGTGCCAGCAGTTTAGCGGTTGACTACAATGAGCAGTTCTTC
few,TRBJ1-5,TRBV6-4,.,CASSDEEGQPQHF,TGTGCCAGCAGTGACGAGGAGGGTCAGCCCCAGCATTTT
.,TRBJ2-4,TRBV20-1,.,CSASGWGPGLAKNIQYF,TGCAGTGCTAGCGGATGGGGCCCTGGGTTAGCCAAAAACATTCAGTACTTC
.,TRBJ1-3,TRBV30,.,CAWSSRFRGNTIYF,TGTGCCTGGAGTTCAAGGTTCCGAGGAAACACCATATATTTT
.,TRBJ2-1,TRBV11-3,TRBD2,CASSPGLAGDNEQFF,TGTGCCAGCAGCCCGGGACTAGCGGGAGACAATGAGCAGTTCTTC
few,TRBJ2-2,TRBV5-1,.,CASSLYSSDTGELFF,TGCGCCAGCAGCTTATACAGCTCGGACACCGGGGAGCTGTTTTTT
few,TRBJ1-1,TRBV5-1,.,CASSFGATNTEAFF,TGCGCCAGCAGCTTCGGGGCCACGAACACTGAAGCTTTCTTT
few,TRBJ2-1,TRBV19,TRBD2,CASSRLASEQFF,TGTGCCAGTAGCAGACTAGCGAGCGAGCAGTTCTTC
few,TRBJ1-5,TRBV12-3/TRBV12-4,.,CASSLRQNVQPQHF,TGTGCCAGCAGCCTCAGACAGAACGTCCAGCCCCAGCATTTT
.,TRBJ2-1,TRBV13,.,CASSKRPVARSYNEQFF,TGTGCCAGCAGCAAACGACCCGTAGCAAGAAGCTACAATGAGCAGTTCTTC
.,TRBJ2-7,TRBV30,TRBD1,CASRSPGQGYEQYF,TGTGCCTCGAGGAGCCCGGGACAGGGGTACGAGCAGTACTTC
few,TRBJ1-2,TRBV12-3/TRBV12-4,TRBD1,CASKNGDRGLYGYTF,TGTGCCAGCAAGAATGGGGACAGGGGCCTCTATGGCTACACCTTC
.,TRBJ2-2,TRBV19,.,CASDRARVVTGELFF,TGTGCCAGTGATAGAGCCAGGGTGGTCACCGGGGAGCTGTTTTTT
few,TRBJ2-3,TRBV24-1,.,CATSDPNQDTQYF,TGTGCCACCAGTGATCCGAATCAGGATACGCAGTATTTT